These 16 T cell receptor beta chains were all obtained from the same sample, sequenced in a study of radiation and T cells in renal cell carcinoma. TCRdb's copy holds only in-frame clones and misses some; the assay was immunoSEQ multiplex PCR. The sample carries 120,000 to 150,000 clones, over 65% recorded once. This sample's time point: baseline pretreatment blood. Treatment reported: 15 Gy SBRT to primary tumor, nephrectomy 4 weeks later. The material was blood, obtained from a patient whose treatment included radiotherapy and nephrectomy. These receptors were obtained from a woman in her 50s with renal cell carcinoma.

V usage is TRBV30 and J usage is TRBJ1-4; 7 bases fit TRBD1. The ends lost 6 bases at V and 2 bases at J; junction bases unmatched: 3. CDR3 size: 13 residues. Germline assignment: CDR1 GTSNPN and CDR2 SVGIG (reference sequence). The CDR3 DNA sequence: TGTGCCTGCCAGGGACAGACTAATGAAAAACTGTTTTTT. Translated: CACQGQTNEKLFF.

The chain combines TRBV9 with TRBJ2-5, with a weak D call TRBD2 (6 bases). The CDR3 has 13 amino acids. Trimming took off 3 bases at V and 5 bases at J, with 11 bases between the two ends. Germline V gene sequence: CDR1 SGDLS, CDR2 YYNGEE. The CDR3, as DNA: TGTGCCAGCAGCGGGGGGACTGACGAGACCCAGTACTTC. It encodes CASSGGTDETQYF.

V usage is TRBV27 and J usage is TRBJ2-1, with 8 bases matching TRBD1. Germline V gene lookup returns CDR1 MNHEY and CDR2 SMNVEV (reference sequence). The ends lost 6 bases at V and 4 bases at J; junction bases unmatched: 8. The CDR3 runs to 15 residues. In DNA form, the CDR3 reads TGTGCCAGCAGGCCCGGGACAGGCCCTTACAATGAGCAGTTCTTC. Its protein is CASRPGTGPYNEQFF.

The chain recombines TRBV19 with TRBJ2-7; the match to TRBD1 covers 7 bases. Losses at the gene ends were 3 bases for V and 4 bases for J; bases not matched to a gene: 12. The CDR3 loop spans 16 amino acids. Germline lookup yields CDR1 LNHDA and CDR2 SQIVND (reference sequence). As DNA, the CDR3 is TGTGCCAGTAGTATCACAACAGGGGTTTCCCGGTACGAGCAGTACTTC. It encodes CASSITTGVSRYEQYF.

The chain links TRBV5-1 to TRBJ1-1, with D unresolved. CDR1 and CDR2 from the germline V gene are SGHRS and YFSETQ. This CDR3 has 13 residues. Between the trimmed V and J ends, which lost 0 bases and 7 bases, there was a span of 10 bases. CDR3 amino acids: CASSLARAGEAFF. The CDR3 DNA reads as TGCGCCAGCAGCTTGGCGCGGGCGGGTGAAGCTTTCTTT.

With respect to this clone: A junction boundary mismatches the germline segment, possibly from a read error. Written as DNA, the CDR3 is TGCGCCAGCAGCTTGGGCTACGATGAGCAGTTCTTC. The encoded protein is CASSLGYDEQFF. This sequence joins TRBV5-1 and TRBJ2-1; D uncertain. The germline V gene has CDR1 SGHRS and CDR2 YFSETQ. This CDR3 comprises 12 residues.

The J gene is TRBJ2-7, the V gene TRBV7-2, with D possibly TRBD2 on 7 matching bases. V lost 4 bases to trimming and J lost 3 bases, with 16 bases between them. This CDR3 is 15 amino acids long. Germline lookup yields CDR1 SGHTA and CDR2 FQGNSA. CDR3 sequence: CASSSRGGEGYEQYF. Here the CDR3 DNA reads TGTGCCAGCAGCTCGCGAGGGGGGGAAGGCTACGAGCAGTACTTC.

This chain uses TRBV5-8 with TRBJ1-1; 9 bases are a match to TRBD1. Germline trimming cut 3 bases from V and 1 base from J; bases unmatched to any gene: 4. This CDR3 region has 15 residues. From germline, CDR1 is SGHTS and CDR2 YDEGEE. CDR3 in amino acids: CASSYPGQGNTEAFF. The DNA for the CDR3 is TGTGCCAGCAGCTACCCGGGACAGGGGAACACTGAAGCTTTCTTT.

The chain has TRBV27 and TRBJ2-7; D is possibly TRBD2 (5 bases). This CDR3 region has 14 residues. Germline loops: CDR1 MNHEY, CDR2 SMNVEV (reference sequence). V was pared by 3 bases and J by 6 bases, with 15 bases between. The CDR3, as DNA: TGTGCCAGCAGTTTTGGCGGGCCCTCCCGCGAGCAGTACTTC. Encoded protein: CASSFGGPSREQYF.

V and J are TRBV5-1 and TRBJ1-2; perhaps TRBD1 as D (5 bases). With 2 bases removed from V and 4 bases from J, the gap between germline ends came to 9 bases. Looked up from germline, CDR1 is SGHRS and CDR2 is YFSETQ. This CDR3 comprises 13 residues. The chain's CDR3 is CASSFDGAYGYTF. The CDR3, as DNA: TGCGCCAGCAGCTTCGACGGGGCCTATGGCTACACCTTC.

The chain is built from TRBV7-2 and TRBJ1-2; no firm D call. From germline, CDR1 is SGHTA and CDR2 FQGNSA. V lost 5 bases, J lost 5 bases, and 15 bases lay in between. The CDR3 covers 14 residues. CDR3 sequence reads: CASSPGRNNYGYTF. As DNA, the CDR3 is TGTGCCAGCAGCCCTGGACGCAACAATTATGGCTACACCTTC.

This chain connects TRBV5-1 to TRBJ1-5, with unresolved D. Germline values: CDR1 SGHRS, CDR2 YFSETQ. Trimming removed 5 bases at V and 1 base at J, with 7 bases between. This CDR3 region has 13 residues. CDR3 loop: CASRFDSNQPQHF. CDR3 DNA: TGCGCCAGCAGATTTGACAGCAATCAGCCCCAGCATTTT.

The gene calls are TRBV2 and TRBJ1-5; perhaps TRBD1 as D (5 bases). V lost 4 bases to trimming and J lost 3 bases, with 10 bases between them. Germline V gene data show CDR1 as SNHLY and CDR2 as FYNNEI. This CDR3 has 14 amino acids. This CDR3 is CASSVSGYNQPQHF. DNA of the CDR3: TGTGCCAGCAGTGTTTCAGGGTACAATCAGCCCCAGCATTTT.

The J gene is TRBJ2-3, the V gene TRBV28, with 10 nucleotides matching TRBD1. V dropped 7 bases and J dropped 0; count of bases not matched to a gene: 4. CDR1 and CDR2 (germline): MDHEN, SYDVKM. The CDR3 sequence is 15 residues long. The CDR3 nucleotides are TGTGCCAGCAAGGCGGGACAGGGGAGCACAGATACGCAGTATTTT. Its protein is CASKAGQGSTDTQYF.

A single count supports this clone. The chain joins TRBV6-5 to TRBJ2-2, with D perhaps TRBD1 (5 bases). This CDR3 has 13 residues. Trimming pared 4 bases from V and 7 bases from J, leaving 10 bases between. Germline V gives CDR1 MNHEY, CDR2 SVGAGI. CDR3 amino acids: CASSWARGGELFF. In DNA, the CDR3 is TGTGCCAGCAGTTGGGCTAGGGGCGGGGAGCTGTTTTTT.

The chain joins TRBV10-3 to TRBJ2-5; TRBD1 aligns across 9 bases. CDR3 length equals 12 residues. The germline V gene has CDR1 ENHRY and CDR2 SYGVKD. V shed 6 bases and J 5 bases; nucleotides not matched to a gene: 1. CDR3 sequence reads: CAIRGTGETQYF. CDR3 DNA sequence: TGTGCCATCAGAGGGACAGGGGAGACCCAGTACTTC.